The subject of this entry is one T cell receptor (beta chain). Its cognate antigen is unknown. Germline V gene sequence: CDR1 LGHDT, CDR2 YNNKEL (reference sequence). J gave up 5 bases and V 4 bases, and 4 bases lay outside the gene matches. The CDR3 is made up of 14 amino acids. The sample is drawn from a study of blood T cells in healthy people across ages. Together with a sample-barcoded 5' primer, a J-beta primer mix was included in a second PCR lasting about 7 to 12 cycles. TCRdb independently ran MiXCR on the 5' RACE reads; one entry per CDR3 protein. The sample carries about 1.6 million distinct CDR3 sequences, roughly 32% recorded once. Whole-study findings and limits: As age increased, TCR beta diversity per million T cells fell in a roughly linear fashion.

V is TRBV3-1 and J is TRBJ1-1; 10 bases match TRBD1. The TCR was taken from a woman in her twenties or thirties in good health. The source material was blood. This CDR3 is CASSRDRGYTEAFF. The CDR3 DNA follows: TGTGCCAGCAGCCGGGACAGGGGATATACTGAAGCTTTCTTT. The entire variable domain, with the rest obtained from reference TRBV3-1 and TRBJ1-1, is as follows: DTAVSQTPKYLVTQMGNDKSIKCEQNLGHDTMYWYKQDSKKFLKIMFSYNNKELIINETVPNRFSPKSPDKAHLNLHINSLELGDSAVYFCASSRDRGYTEAFFGQGTRLTVV.